This is a list of T cell receptor beta chains from one sample in a study of shared clonotypes between healthy human individuals. Sequenced by immunoSEQ multiplex PCR; TCRdb stores in-frame clones only, minus some. The profile shows over a million clones, 75% of them singletons. Sequenced material: memory CD4+ T cells sorted from blood. The receptors stem from a man between 18 and 29 years old in good health. Each CDR3 is given with its conserved first and last residue. Fields, in order: D gene, V gene, CDR3 length, clone size, CDR3 protein. A D gene is named only where the DNA matches it firmly. Size values are once, few and many counts, or a class for expanded clones, and some rows have none.

>-|TRBV18|16|-
CASSPRLRGPTDTQYF
>-|TRBV10-3|17|-
CAISVGFDAANVEKLFF
>TRBD2|TRBV19|16|once
CASSNRTSGSGETQYF
>-|TRBV27|15|few
CASGFEGGYGYEQYF
>-|TRBV10-2|15|once
CASSESQRNNEKLFF
>-|TRBV6-1|15|-
CASRVGTLFADTQYF
>-|TRBV5-5|16|-
CASTPVEGPTPYEQYF
>-|TRBV5-4|15|-
CASSLDGRGPYEQYF
>-|TRBV6-5|12|few
CASRKARTEAFF
>-|TRBV9|12|-
CASSHRGETQYF
>-|TRBV19|16|-
CASSIAPFSGANVLTF
>-|TRBV9|16|-
CASSPGQIGARETQYF
>TRBD2|TRBV5-1|14|-
CASSMGAGNNEQFF
>-|TRBV5-1|14|-
CASSLESGNTEAFF
>TRBD1|TRBV2|14|-
CASSWTGINSPLHF
>-|TRBV6-6|14|-
CASSYLRENEKLFF